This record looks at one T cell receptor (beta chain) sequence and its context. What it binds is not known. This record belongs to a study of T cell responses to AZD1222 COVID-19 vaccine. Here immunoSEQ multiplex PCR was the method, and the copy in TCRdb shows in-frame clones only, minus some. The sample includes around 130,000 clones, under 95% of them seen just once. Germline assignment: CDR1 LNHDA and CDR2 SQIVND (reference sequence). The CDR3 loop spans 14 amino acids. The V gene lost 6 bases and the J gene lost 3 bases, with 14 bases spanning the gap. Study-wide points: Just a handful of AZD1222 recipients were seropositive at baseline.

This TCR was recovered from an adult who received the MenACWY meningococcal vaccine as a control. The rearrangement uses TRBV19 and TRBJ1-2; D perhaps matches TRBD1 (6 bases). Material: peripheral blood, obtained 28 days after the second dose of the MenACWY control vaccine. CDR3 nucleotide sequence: TGTGCCAGTAGCCCTGGGGGGCTGGACTATGGCTACACCTTC. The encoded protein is CASSPGGLDYGYTF.